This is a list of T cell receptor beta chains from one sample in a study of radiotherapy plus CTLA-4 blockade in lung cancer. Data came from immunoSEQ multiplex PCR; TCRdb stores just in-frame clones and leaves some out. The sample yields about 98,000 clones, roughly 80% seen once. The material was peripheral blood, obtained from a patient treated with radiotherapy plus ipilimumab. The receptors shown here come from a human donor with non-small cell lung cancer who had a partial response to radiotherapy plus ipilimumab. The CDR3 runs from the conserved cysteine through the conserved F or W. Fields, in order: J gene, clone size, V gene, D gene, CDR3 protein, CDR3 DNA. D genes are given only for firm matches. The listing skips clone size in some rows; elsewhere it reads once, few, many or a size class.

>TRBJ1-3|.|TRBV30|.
CAWNQGRYSGNTIYF
TGTGCCTGGAACCAGGGGAGATACTCTGGAAACACCATATATTTT
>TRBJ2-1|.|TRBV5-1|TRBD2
CASSLALAKNNEQFF
TGCGCCAGCAGCTTGGCACTAGCGAAAAACAATGAGCAGTTCTTC
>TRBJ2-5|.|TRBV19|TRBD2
CASSIGGLAGGTETQYF
TGTGCCAGTAGTATAGGGGGACTAGCGGGAGGGACTGAGACCCAGTACTTC
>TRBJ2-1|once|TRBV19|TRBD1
CASSQGTGDNEQFF
TGTGCCAGTAGTCAAGGGACAGGGGACAATGAGCAGTTCTTC
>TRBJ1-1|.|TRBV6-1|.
CASLVLNTEAFF
TGTGCCAGCCTTGTTTTGAACACTGAAGCTTTCTTT
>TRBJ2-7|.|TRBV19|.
CASSLPGGTTYEQYF
TGTGCCAGTAGTCTTCCCGGCGGGACCACCTACGAGCAGTACTTC
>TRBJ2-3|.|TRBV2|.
CASSRGFTDTQYF
TGTGCCAGCAGTCGAGGGTTCACAGATACGCAGTATTTT
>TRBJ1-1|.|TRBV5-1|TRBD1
CASSSNQGAGKHTEAFF
TGCGCCAGCAGCTCAAATCAGGGGGCTGGGAAGCACACTGAAGCTTTCTTT
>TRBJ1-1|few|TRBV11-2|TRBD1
CASRSPHRGNTEAFF
TGTGCCAGCCGGTCGCCTCACAGGGGTAACACTGAAGCTTTCTTT
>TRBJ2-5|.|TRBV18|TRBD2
CASSPRTSGGKETQYF
TGTGCCAGCTCACCCCGGACTAGCGGGGGTAAAGAGACCCAGTACTTC
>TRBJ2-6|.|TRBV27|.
CASRGGAGANVLTF
TGTGCCAGCCGAGGGGGTGCTGGGGCCAACGTCCTGACTTTC
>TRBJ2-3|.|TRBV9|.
CASSPPGYGGGLDTQYF
TGTGCCAGCAGCCCCCCCGGCTACGGCGGGGGCTTGGATACGCAGTATTTT
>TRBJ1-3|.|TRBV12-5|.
CASGSGTAAPGNTIYF
TGTGCTAGTGGTTCAGGAACAGCGGCACCTGGAAACACCATATATTTT
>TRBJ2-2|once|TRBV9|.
CASSVMATGELFF
TGTGCCAGCAGCGTAATGGCAACCGGGGAGCTGTTTTTT
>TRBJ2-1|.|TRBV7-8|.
CASSLATGSGRGNEQFF
TGTGCCAGCAGCTTAGCGACCGGTTCGGGGAGAGGCAATGAGCAGTTCTTC
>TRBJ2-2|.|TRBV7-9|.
CASSHNTGELFF
TGTGCCAGCAGCCATAACACCGGGGAGCTGTTTTTT
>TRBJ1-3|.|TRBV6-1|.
CASSEALLRVGNTIYF
TGTGCCAGCAGTGAAGCGCTTCTCAGGGTTGGAAACACCATATATTTT
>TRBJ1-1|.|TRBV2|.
CASSERRGGNTEAFF
TGTGCCAGCAGTGAACGTAGGGGCGGTAACACTGAAGCTTTCTTT
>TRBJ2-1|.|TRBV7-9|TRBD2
CASRGLSSGRARRNEQFF
TGTGCCAGCAGGGGGCTAAGTAGCGGGAGGGCCCGTAGGAATGAGCAGTTCTTC
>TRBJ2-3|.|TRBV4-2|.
CASSQDQLASTADTQYF
TGTGCCAGCAGCCAAGATCAACTAGCTTCTACAGCGGATACGCAGTATTTT
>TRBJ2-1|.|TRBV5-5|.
CASSLSSYNEQFF
TGTGCCAGCAGCTTGTCCAGTTACAATGAGCAGTTCTTC
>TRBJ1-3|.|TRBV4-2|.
CASSQDSAAADSGNTIYF
TGTGCCAGCAGCCAAGATTCGGCGGCAGCCGACTCTGGAAACACCATATATTTT
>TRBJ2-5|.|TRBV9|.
CASSGWRVGETQYF
TGTGCCAGCAGCGGGTGGAGGGTGGGAGAGACCCAGTACTTC
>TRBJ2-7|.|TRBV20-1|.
CSARDAYEQYF
TGCAGTGCTAGAGATGCGTACGAGCAGTACTTC
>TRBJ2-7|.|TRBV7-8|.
CASSRIGAGTYEQYF
TGTGCCAGCAGCCGAATTGGGGCGGGGACCTACGAGCAGTACTTC
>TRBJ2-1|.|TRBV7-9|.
CASSSRQSYNEQFF
TGTGCCAGCAGCTCCCGACAGTCCTACAATGAGCAGTTCTTC
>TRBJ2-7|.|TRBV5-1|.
CASSLRLDYEQYF
TGCGCCAGCAGCTTGAGGCTAGACTACGAGCAGTACTTC
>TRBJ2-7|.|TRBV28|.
CASSRTNDFYEQYF
TGTGCCAGCAGCCGAACCAACGACTTCTACGAGCAGTACTTC
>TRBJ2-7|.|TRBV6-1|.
CASSKQGTHEQYF
TGTGCCAGCAGTAAACAGGGAACCCACGAGCAGTACTTC
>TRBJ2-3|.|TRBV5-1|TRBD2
CASSPVGSGNTDTQYF
TGCGCCAGCAGCCCCGTCGGTAGCGGGAATACAGATACGCAGTATTTT
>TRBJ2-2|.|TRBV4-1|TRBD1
CASTQVDRAGTGELFF
TGCGCCAGCACCCAAGTGGACAGGGCAGGCACCGGGGAGCTGTTTTTT
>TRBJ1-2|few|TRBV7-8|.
CASSLARGGADYGYTF
TGTGCCAGCAGCTTAGCGCGGGGGGGAGCGGACTATGGCTACACCTTC
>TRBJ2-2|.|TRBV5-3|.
CARSLGVWRENTGELFF
TGTGCCAGAAGCTTGGGGGTTTGGCGGGAGAACACCGGGGAGCTGTTTTTT
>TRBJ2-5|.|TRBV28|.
CASSSDSQETQYF
TGTGCCAGCAGTTCCGACAGCCAAGAGACCCAGTACTTC
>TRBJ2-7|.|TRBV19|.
CAGSIRVFGYEQYF
TGTGCCGGTAGTATACGAGTCTTCGGCTACGAGCAGTACTTC
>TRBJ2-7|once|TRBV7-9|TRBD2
CASRGGAGLAGKSYEQYF
TGTGCCAGCCGAGGAGGGGCGGGACTAGCGGGCAAGTCCTACGAGCAGTACTTC